The rows below give T cell receptor beta chains drawn from one sample of a study of T cells in Graves' hyperthyroidism and ophthalmopathy. Using its own MiXCR run on the multiplex PCR reads, TCRdb lists one record per CDR3 protein. The sample has hundreds of thousands of distinct CDR3 sequences; around 13% are singletons. Source material: blood. These receptors were collected from a woman in her forties or fifties with Graves' ophthalmopathy. CDR3s include the opening cysteine and the closing phenylalanine or tryptophan. Each record gives: D gene, clone size, V gene, J gene, CDR3 DNA, CDR3 protein. A D gene is named only where the DNA matches it firmly. Part of the rows lack a size; the others show once, few, many or a class for expanded clones.

.,.,TRBV28,TRBJ2-7,TGTGCCAGCAGTTCCCCCGGGACTCCTAACTACGAGCAGTACTTC,CASSSPGTPNYEQYF
TRBD1,.,TRBV19,TRBJ2-7,TGTGCCAGTAGTATAGATCTATGGGACAGGGTTGTGGACGAGCAGTACTTC,CASSIDLWDRVVDEQYF
.,few,TRBV9,TRBJ1-4,TGTGCCAGCAGCCCCCGAGTGGGGACCCAAAAACTGTTTTTT,CASSPRVGTQKLFF
.,.,TRBV14,TRBJ1-6,TGTGCCAGCAGCCGACAACAGGAGGCCATGAGCACCCTCCACTTT,CASSRQQEAMSTLHF
.,few,TRBV7-2,TRBJ1-2,TGTGCCAGCAGCCCTAATGGAGGGGGGGCCGTAAACTATGGCTACACCTTC,CASSPNGGGAVNYGYTF
TRBD2,.,TRBV9,TRBJ2-3,TGTGCCAGCAACGTGGCTCTAGCGGCAAGCACAGATACGCAGTATTTT,CASNVALAASTDTQYF
TRBD1,many,TRBV15,TRBJ2-1,TGTGCCACCCCCGGGACAGACTCACCCCGCTCCTACAATGAGCAGTTCTTC,CATPGTDSPRSYNEQFF
TRBD2,many,TRBV28,TRBJ2-3,TGTGCCAGCAGTTTAGGGACTAGCAGAAACACAGATACGCAGTATTTT,CASSLGTSRNTDTQYF
TRBD1,.,TRBV27,TRBJ1-5,TGTGCCAGCAGAGCCACAGGGGGTCAGCCCCAGCATTTT,CASRATGGQPQHF
TRBD2,few,TRBV7-9,TRBJ2-1,TGTGCCAGCAGTACTAGCGGGGGCAGGCAGTTCTTC,CASSTSGGRQFF
.,many,TRBV27,TRBJ2-5,TGTGCCAGCATACAGGACCCGGAGGGAGAGACCCAGTACTTC,CASIQDPEGETQYF
.,few,TRBV7-2,TRBJ2-7,TGTGCCAGCAGCCCCACGGGAGCGCCCTACGAGCAGTACTTC,CASSPTGAPYEQYF
.,few,TRBV6-4,TRBJ2-7,TGTGCCAGCAGTGGAAGCGTGCGGCGGGAAGCCTCATACGAGCAGTACTTC,CASSGSVRREASYEQYF
.,many,TRBV6-2/TRBV6-3,TRBJ2-3,TGTGCCAGCAGTTACTCTCGCGTTGGAGATACGCAGTATTTT,CASSYSRVGDTQYF
TRBD1,many,TRBV28,TRBJ2-3,TGTGCCAGCAGTTTTAGTACAGGGGCAGGCACAGATACGCAGTATTTT,CASSFSTGAGTDTQYF
.,.,TRBV28,TRBJ2-7,TGTGCCAGCAGTATTGACAGGTTTGGCGAGCAGTACTTC,CASSIDRFGEQYF
TRBD1,many,TRBV7-2,TRBJ1-6,TGTGCCAGCAGCTTACTAGGACAGGGGAATTCACCCCTCCACTTT,CASSLLGQGNSPLHF
.,many,TRBV30,TRBJ2-1,TGTGCCTGGAGTGTAGGTCGTTATGAGCAGTTCTTC,CAWSVGRYEQFF
.,many,TRBV12-3/TRBV12-4,TRBJ2-5,TGTGCCAGCAGCTCTACAAGGGTTAAGTACTTC,CASSSTRVKYF
.,few,TRBV7-2,TRBJ1-4,TGTGCCAGCAGCTTAGGAGGGTATAATGAAAAACTGTTTTTT,CASSLGGYNEKLFF
.,many,TRBV6-1,TRBJ1-2,TGTGCCACGCAGGGTCTGGGCTATGGCTACACCTTC,CATQGLGYGYTF
TRBD2,.,TRBV4-1,TRBJ2-5,TGTGCCAGCAGCCAAAGGACTAGCGGGAGGGGAGAGACCCAGTACTTC,CASSQRTSGRGETQYF
TRBD1,many,TRBV20-1,TRBJ1-5,TGCAGTGCCGACGGACAGGGGGCCTTAAATCAGCCCCAGCATTTT,CSADGQGALNQPQHF
TRBD1,many,TRBV28,TRBJ2-4,TGTGCCAGCAGTTTCGCAGGGGGTGAAAACATTCAGTACTTC,CASSFAGGENIQYF
TRBD2,many,TRBV18,TRBJ2-1,TGTGCCAGCTCACCTAGCGGGAGTGGCTATGAGCAGTTCTTC,CASSPSGSGYEQFF
TRBD1,many,TRBV11-2,TRBJ2-7,TGTGCCAGCAGCGGGGACAGGTTAACCTACGAGCAGTACTTC,CASSGDRLTYEQYF
TRBD1,many,TRBV7-9,TRBJ2-5,TGTGCCAGCAGCGGGGACAGGGGACATCAGTACCAAGAGACCCAGTACTTC,CASSGDRGHQYQETQYF
TRBD1,.,TRBV2,TRBJ1-3,TGTGCCAGTAGTGATTGGACAGGGGGCTCTGGAAACACCATATATTTT,CASSDWTGGSGNTIYF
.,many,TRBV2,TRBJ2-5,TGTGCCAGCAGGGTGAAAAGACTAGTATGGGAGACCCAGTACTTC,CASRVKRLVWETQYF
TRBD2,many,TRBV7-2,TRBJ2-3,TGTGCCAGCAGGCCTCGACTAGCGGGTTCAGATACGCAGTATTTT,CASRPRLAGSDTQYF
.,few,TRBV9,TRBJ2-2,TGTGCCAGCAGCGTAACTATTCAGGGTTACGGGACTTCGAACACCGGGGAGCTGTTTTTT,CASSVTIQGYGTSNTGELFF
TRBD1,many,TRBV28,TRBJ1-5,TGTGCCAGCAGACCTTCAGGGGGCACGAATCAGCCCCAGCATTTT,CASRPSGGTNQPQHF
.,.,TRBV7-9,TRBJ1-6,TGTGCCAGCAGCCGTTGGGCGGGGACAATCTTCAACAGCTCACCCCTCCACTTT,CASSRWAGTIFNSSPLHF
TRBD1,many,TRBV9,TRBJ2-5,TGTGCCAGCAGCGTAGGTTCAGGGGGCCAAGAGACCCAGTACTTC,CASSVGSGGQETQYF
.,few,TRBV19,TRBJ1-5,TGTGCCAGTAGTATAGAAAGGTGTTTAAGCCTGGGGTATCAGCCCCAGCATTTT,CASSIERCLSLGYQPQHF
.,.,TRBV4-3,TRBJ2-6,TGCGCCAGCAGCCAAGATATCGCGGGATCGTCTGGGGCCAACGTCCTGACTTTC,CASSQDIAGSSGANVLTF
TRBD1,many,TRBV11-2,TRBJ1-1,TGTGCCAGCAGGACCCGCCGACAGGGCGGCAGGGACACTGAAGCTTTCTTT,CASRTRRQGGRDTEAFF
TRBD1,many,TRBV18,TRBJ2-5,TGTGCCAGCTCACCACCGACAGGGGAGATACAAGAGACCCAGTACTTC,CASSPPTGEIQETQYF
.,few,TRBV9,TRBJ1-4,TGTGCCAGCAGCGTAGGGCGGCCGGGAGAAAAACTGTTTTTT,CASSVGRPGEKLFF
TRBD1,.,TRBV19,TRBJ2-5,TGTGCCAGTAGTAAACAACCGGGACAGGGGGCGCAAGGGAAATACTTC,CASSKQPGQGAQGKYF
.,many,TRBV28,TRBJ2-3,TGCAGCCACGAGAGGGGGAACACAGATACGCAGTATTTT,CSHERGNTDTQYF
TRBD2,few,TRBV2,TRBJ2-2,TGTGCCAGCAGGGACGGACTAGTTAATGGGGAGCTGTTTTTT,CASRDGLVNGELFF
.,many,TRBV18,TRBJ2-3,TGTGCCAGCTCACCACCCACCCACACAGATACGCAGTATTTT,CASSPPTHTDTQYF
.,few,TRBV2,TRBJ2-7,TGTGCCAGCAGTGATCCCCCTATTCAGGGGATTTACGAGCAGTACTTC,CASSDPPIQGIYEQYF
TRBD2,many,TRBV3-1,TRBJ2-1,TGTGCCAGCAGCCAAGACCCTAGCGGGAGGGGTGAGCAGTTCTTC,CASSQDPSGRGEQFF
.,many,TRBV20-1,TRBJ2-5,TGCAGTGCTAGTCGTACCTATGGGGAGACCCAGTACTTC,CSASRTYGETQYF